A single sample gave rise to the 25 T cell receptor beta chains below, sequenced in a study of blood T cell repertoires in COVID-19. Profiling relied on immunoSEQ multiplex PCR, and the TCRdb table lists in-frame clones only, not all of them. The repertoire holds 55,000 to 65,000 clones, about 91% seen once, with around two fifths in the top ten. The sequenced material came from peripheral blood. These TCRs come from a woman aged 60-75 years with COVID-19, enrolled during active disease.

The chain links TRBV7-9 to TRBJ2-4; no definite D call. Trimming took off 5 bases at V and 8 bases at J, with 13 bases between the two ends. The CDR3 is 13 residues long. In germline, CDR1 is SEHNR, CDR2 FQNEAQ (reference sequence). The CDR3 here is CASSPLSRDIQYF. CDR3 bases: TGTGCCAGCAGCCCTCTCTCACGGGACATTCAGTACTTC.

J is TRBJ2-1 and V is TRBV4-1, with 12 bases identical to TRBD2. From germline, CDR1 is MGHRA and CDR2 YSYEKL. J was trimmed by 6 bases and V by 1 base; bases with no gene match: 7. The CDR3 extends over 17 amino acids. The CDR3 sequence: CASSQAASGGVGNEQFF. As DNA, the CDR3 is TGCGCCAGCAGCCAAGCCGCTAGCGGGGGGGTGGGCAATGAGCAGTTCTTC.

This chain joins TRBV3-1 (or the pseudogene TRBV3-2) and TRBJ2-1; D unresolved. V was shortened by 1 base and J by 9 bases, with 7 bases between the two germline ends. The V gene's germline CDR1 is LGHDT and CDR2 YNNKEL (reference sequence). The CDR3 covers 12 residues. In nucleotides, the CDR3 is TGTGCCAGCAGCCAAGTCGACTCTGAGCAGTTCTTC. This sequence encodes CASSQVDSEQFF.

This clone is a singleton in its sample. This rearrangement joins TRBV6-5 to TRBJ2-3, with D maybe TRBD2 (5 bases). The V gene's germline CDR1 is MNHEY and CDR2 SVGAGI. The CDR3 extends over 13 amino acids. The ends were cut back, 6 bases at V and 2 bases at J, with 9 bases in the middle. The chain's CDR3 is CASRSGYTDTQYF. CDR3 in DNA: TGTGCCAGCAGAAGCGGATACACAGATACGCAGTATTTT.

This sequence joins TRBV6-6 and TRBJ2-1; D gene uncertain. The V gene's germline CDR1 is MNHNY and CDR2 SVGAGI (reference sequence). The CDR3 is made up of 15 amino acids. Trimming took 6 bases from V and 7 from J, leaving 19 bases between them. DNA for the CDR3: TGTGCCAGCAGGCTCCGGTCCCAGGTCCGAAATGAGCAGTTCTTC. Encoded protein: CASRLRSQVRNEQFF.

The V call is TRBV5-4, the J call TRBJ2-2, with TRBD2 as a possible D gene (5 bases). The CDR3 has 12 residues. Germline CDR1 reads SGHNT; CDR2 reads YYREEE (reference sequence). V lost 4 bases and J 7 bases, leaving 8 bases between the germline ends. CDR3: CASSVAGGELFF. The CDR3 nucleotides are TGTGCCAGCAGCGTGGCGGGCGGGGAGCTGTTTTTT.

This rearrangement joins TRBV6-5 to TRBJ2-1, with TRBD2 identical over 9 bases. V lost 0 bases and J lost 7; bases outside the gene matches: 4. This CDR3 contains 15 residues. Per the germline V gene, CDR1 is MNHEY and CDR2 is SVGAGI. CDR3 residues: CASSYSGRGGNEQFF. The CDR3 nucleotides read TGTGCCAGCAGTTACTCAGGGCGGGGGGGGAATGAGCAGTTCTTC.

The chain is built from TRBV7-2 and TRBJ2-2; TRBD1 is a possible D gene (7 bases). CDR1 and CDR2 (germline): SGHTA, FQGNSA. The CDR3 is made up of 15 amino acids. The V end was cut by 1 base, the J end by 4 bases, with 10 bases between. The CDR3 sequence: CASSLGQGGTGELFF. In DNA, the CDR3 is TGTGCCAGCAGCTTAGGGCAGGGGGGCACCGGGGAGCTGTTTTTT.

The genes are TRBV29-1 and TRBJ2-1; 11 bases agree with TRBD2. V was clipped by 8 bases and J by 7 bases; unmatched bases: 4. Germline-derived CDR1 and CDR2 are SQVTM and ANQGSEA. The CDR3 length is 12 residues. The CDR3 sequence: CSPRTSGNEQFF. In DNA, the CDR3 is TGCAGCCCCCGGACTAGCGGGAATGAGCAGTTCTTC.

This sequence joins TRBV9 and TRBJ2-7; possible D gene TRBD1, 5 bases. Germline lookup yields CDR1 SGDLS and CDR2 YYNGEE. Trimming shortened V by 3 bases and J by 3 bases, and 7 bases separated the two germline ends. The CDR3 runs to 12 residues. DNA of the CDR3: TGTGCCAGCAGCGGTCAGGGCTACGAGCAGTACTTC. Protein sequence: CASSGQGYEQYF.

This chain connects TRBV5-6 to TRBJ2-7, with no clear D. CDR1 and CDR2 from the germline V gene are SGHDT and YYEEEE. The CDR3 runs to 14 residues. V lost 1 base, J lost 1 base, and 9 bases lay in between. The CDR3 reads CASSLPQRSYEQYF. The CDR3 DNA sequence: TGTGCCAGCAGCTTGCCCCAACGGTCCTACGAGCAGTACTTC.

This clone was detected only once. The CDR3 loop is CASSLNRVEEKLFF. For the CDR3, the DNA is TGCGCCAGCAGCTTGAACAGGGTGGAAGAAAAACTGTTTTTT. The rearrangement joins TRBV5-1 to TRBJ1-4; a weak D match, TRBD1 (6 bases). Germline assignment: CDR1 SGHRS and CDR2 YFSETQ. Trimming took 1 base from V and 8 from J, leaving 12 bases between them. The length of the CDR3 is 14 residues.

The chain joins TRBV7-2 to TRBJ2-7, with a possible D match to TRBD2 (6 bases). The CDR3 extends over 15 amino acids. V lost 5 bases and J lost 3, with 17 bases in between. Germline V gene sequence: CDR1 SGHTA, CDR2 FQGNSA. The CDR3 is CASSPTGQGLYEQYF. The CDR3 DNA reads as TGTGCCAGCAGCCCCACTGGGCAGGGACTCTACGAGCAGTACTTC.

The V and J genes are TRBV29-1 and TRBJ2-3; 9 bases map to TRBD1. CDR1 SQVTM and CDR2 ANQGSEA come from the germline V gene. CDR3 length: 16 residues. V shed 4 bases and J 1 base; nucleotides not matched to a gene: 9. The CDR3 region has the DNA TGCAGCGTTGCGGGCACAGGGGGCGCGGGCACAGATACGCAGTATTTT. Its protein is CSVAGTGGAGTDTQYF.

The table lists this clone with a few counts. This chain uses TRBV5-6 with TRBJ1-2; D might be TRBD1 (6 bases). Between the trimmed V and J ends, which lost 4 bases and 8 bases, there was a span of 15 bases. Germline V gene data show CDR1 as SGHDT and CDR2 as YYEEEE. This CDR3 region has 13 residues. The chain's CDR3 is CASSTGSDYGYTF. The DNA for the CDR3 is TGTGCCAGCAGCACAGGGTCTGATTACGGCTACACCTTC.

This rearrangement joins TRBV6-5 to TRBJ1-2, with 7 bases fitting TRBD1. V lost 3 bases and J lost 5; bases outside the gene matches: 3. There are 13 residues in the CDR3. Germline loops: CDR1 MNHEY, CDR2 SVGAGI. The CDR3 sequence is CASSYYRGYGYTF. CDR3 sequence (DNA): TGTGCCAGCAGTTATTACAGGGGATATGGCTACACCTTC.

This CDR3 is CASRAGAHRGTGELFF. Written as DNA, the CDR3 is TGTGCCAGCAGGGCGGGAGCCCATCGGGGCACCGGGGAGCTGTTTTTT. The genes are TRBV27 and TRBJ2-2; 7 bases agree with TRBD2. Germline CDR1 reads MNHEY; CDR2 reads SMNVEV (reference sequence). Trimming removed 6 bases from V and 4 bases from J; junction bases left unmatched: 11. The CDR3 runs 16 residues.

The chain uses TRBV4-2 and TRBJ1-2; TRBD1 matches 8 bases. Trimming at V came to 5 bases and at J to 3 bases, leaving 8 bases not matched to a gene. This CDR3 region has 15 residues. Germline V lookup: CDR1 LGHNA, CDR2 YNFKEQ. The CDR3 protein is CASSSALTGDYGYTF. DNA of the CDR3: TGTGCCAGCAGCTCCGCCCTGACAGGGGACTATGGCTACACCTTC.

The chain recombines TRBV20-1 with TRBJ2-2, with D maybe TRBD2 (7 bases). The CDR3 consists of 15 residues. The ends were cut back, 3 bases at V and 2 bases at J, with 13 bases in the middle. Germline V gene lookup returns CDR1 DFQATT and CDR2 SNEGSKA (reference sequence). The CDR3 here is CSASGAGANTGELFF. CDR3 nucleotides: TGCAGTGCTAGTGGGGCGGGGGCTAACACCGGGGAGCTGTTTTTT.

V is TRBV4-1 and J is TRBJ2-1; 9 bases agree with TRBD1. Germline lookup yields CDR1 MGHRA and CDR2 YSYEKL. V trimming: 4 bases; J trimming: 7 bases; junction bases outside the gene matches: 2. The CDR3 sequence is 13 residues long. The CDR3 DNA is TGCGCCAGCAGCCTAGACAGGGGGAATGAGCAGTTCTTC. It is translated as CASSLDRGNEQFF.

The chain links TRBV29-1 to TRBJ2-1; TRBD1 might be the D (9 bases). The germline V gene encodes CDR1 SQVTM and CDR2 ANQGSEA. The CDR3 has 14 residues. Between the trimmed V and J ends, which lost 4 bases and 9 bases, there was a span of 19 bases. In DNA form, the CDR3 reads TGCAGCGTTGTGGACAGGGGACTAGGTGGTGAGCAGTTCTTC. Amino acids: CSVVDRGLGGEQFF.

The rearrangement links TRBV24-1 to TRBJ2-7; TRBD2 aligns across 14 bases. V trimming: 3 bases; J trimming: 3 bases; junction bases outside the gene matches: 3. CDR3 length: 16 amino acids. In germline, CDR1 is KGHDR, CDR2 SFDVKD. The CDR3 is CATSDTGTSGSYEQYF. CDR3 bases: TGTGCCACCAGTGATACCGGGACTAGCGGGAGCTACGAGCAGTACTTC.

The chain uses TRBV19 and TRBJ2-1, with 11 bases identical to TRBD2. Germline V CDR1 and CDR2: LNHDA, SQIVND (reference sequence). CDR3 length: 16 amino acids. V lost 4 bases to trimming and J lost 8 bases; unmatched junction nucleotides: 10. This chain's CDR3 is CASSTELAGVGYEQFF. DNA of the CDR3: TGTGCCAGTAGTACTGAACTAGCGGGAGTTGGGTATGAGCAGTTCTTC.

The V call is TRBV6-5, the J call TRBJ1-1; D is unclear. The CDR3 has 11 amino acids. Germline V gene sequence: CDR1 MNHEY, CDR2 SVGAGI. Trimming cost V 4 bases and J 11 bases, with 11 bases left between them. CDR3 loop: CASSSSGKAFF. The CDR3, as DNA: TGTGCCAGCAGTTCCAGTGGCAAGGCTTTCTTT.

A single count supports this clone. J is TRBJ1-2 and V is TRBV2, with D unresolved. Germline-derived CDR1 and CDR2 are SNHLY and FYNNEI. Deletions cut 6 bases from V and 9 bases from J, with 17 bases between. This CDR3 region has 13 residues. The CDR3 here is CASRPLPGESYTF. Here the CDR3 DNA reads TGTGCCAGCAGACCCCTCCCCGGGGAAAGCTACACCTTC.